The rows below give T cell receptor beta chains drawn from one sample of a study of T cell responses to AZD1222 COVID-19 vaccine. Sequencing used immunoSEQ multiplex PCR; TCRdb keeps in-frame clones, though not all of them. The profile shows under 150,000 clones, around nine tenths of them singletons. This specimen consisted of peripheral blood, obtained on day 0 of AZD1222 vaccination. These receptors were collected from an adult in good health. Each CDR3 is given with its conserved first and last residue. A D gene is named only where the DNA matches it firmly. A row's size may be missing; if present it is once, few, many or a size class.

V gene	D gene	clone size	J gene	CDR3 DNA	CDR3 protein
TRBV14	.	.	TRBJ2-7	TGTGCCAGCAGCCAAGGTGGACTGGGTTACGAGCAGTACTTC	CASSQGGLGYEQYF
TRBV7-2	TRBD1	.	TRBJ1-4	TGTGCCAGCAGCCCCGACAGGGCGGATGAAAAACTGTTTTTT	CASSPDRADEKLFF
TRBV7-8	TRBD2	.	TRBJ2-4	TGTGCCAGCAGCCGGCGACTAGCGGGAGGTTTGGCCAAAAACATTCAGTACTTC	CASSRRLAGGLAKNIQYF
TRBV5-1	TRBD1	.	TRBJ2-7	TGCGCCAGCAGCTGGGACAGGGAGGTCGAGCAGTACTTC	CASSWDREVEQYF
TRBV4-1	TRBD2	.	TRBJ2-1	TGCGCCAGCAGCCAAGTAGGGCTAGCGGGGGCCAATGAGCAGTTCTTC	CASSQVGLAGANEQFF
TRBV10-1	.	once	TRBJ1-5	TGCGCCAGCAGTACGAGGAGGGACTTTCAGCCCCAGCATTTT	CASSTRRDFQPQHF
TRBV30	.	.	TRBJ1-4	TGTGCCTGGAGATACACACGACAGAATGAAAAACTGTTTTTT	CAWRYTRQNEKLFF
TRBV10-1	TRBD1	.	TRBJ1-1	TGCGCCAGCAGAGACGGGACAGGGGGGTTGGCTTTCTTT	CASRDGTGGLAFF
TRBV11-2	.	.	TRBJ2-4	TGTGCCAGCAGCTTCCCGGGAGACCCTAAAAACATTCAGTACTTC	CASSFPGDPKNIQYF
TRBV10-3	TRBD1	.	TRBJ1-6	TGTGCCATCAGTGAGCCCGCCCGGGACAGGGTAAATTCACCCCTCCACTTT	CAISEPARDRVNSPLHF
TRBV7-9	.	.	TRBJ1-1	TGTGCCAGCAGCTTAGCACGTCTCTCTGAAGCTTTCTTT	CASSLARLSEAFF
TRBV12-3/TRBV12-4	.	.	TRBJ1-2	TGTGCCAGCAGTTTAGGGGAGTGGGGCTACACCTTC	CASSLGEWGYTF
TRBV6-5	.	.	TRBJ2-3	TGTGCCAGCAGTAGGGACGCAGATACGCAGTATTTT	CASSRDADTQYF
TRBV4-2	.	.	TRBJ1-6	TGTGCCAGCAGCCAAGATTCCCTGTATAATTCACCCCTCCACTTT	CASSQDSLYNSPLHF
TRBV18	.	.	TRBJ2-1	TGTGCCAGCTCACCACCTTCTAGACTGTCTACCCATGAGCAGTTCTTC	CASSPPSRLSTHEQFF
TRBV4-2	TRBD2	.	TRBJ2-7	TGTGCCAGCAGCCAAGGAGTAGCGGGTCGGGAAGAGCAGTACTTC	CASSQGVAGREEQYF
TRBV7-6	TRBD2	.	TRBJ2-7	TGTGCCAGCAGCCAGACTAGCGGGGAGTACGAGCAGTACTTC	CASSQTSGEYEQYF
TRBV7-6	.	.	TRBJ1-3	TGTGCCAGCAGCCCCCGCGGTCCCAGGGCTGGAAACACCATATATTTT	CASSPRGPRAGNTIYF
TRBV3-1/TRBV3-2	.	.	TRBJ1-3	TGTGCCAGCAGCCAAGACCAGGCTCTCTTCTCTGGAAACACCATATATTTT	CASSQDQALFSGNTIYF
TRBV28	.	.	TRBJ1-4	TGTGCCAGCAGCCACGGGACTCTCAGGGAAAAACTGTTTTTT	CASSHGTLREKLFF
TRBV15	TRBD1	.	TRBJ1-2	TGTGCCACCAGCGCACAGGGGGGGAACTATGGCTACACCTTC	CATSAQGGNYGYTF
TRBV7-2	.	.	TRBJ1-5	TGTGCCAGCAGCCCCTGGGGGGCGAACAATCAGCCCCAGCATTTT	CASSPWGANNQPQHF
TRBV28	.	.	TRBJ1-2	TGTGCCAGCAGTCTTCTCGGGGGGGGCGCCGGCACCTTC	CASSLLGGGAGTF
TRBV2	.	few	TRBJ1-1	TGTGCCAGCGGCTCCCGTGCGGTCAGGAACCCTGAAGCTTTCTTT	CASGSRAVRNPEAFF
TRBV5-6	.	.	TRBJ1-4	TGTGCCAGCAGCCCTATTGCAACTAATGAAAAACTGTTTTTT	CASSPIATNEKLFF
TRBV12-3/TRBV12-4	.	.	TRBJ1-2	TGTGCCAGCATAGACGGGCTCGGCTACACCTTC	CASIDGLGYTF
TRBV12-5	.	.	TRBJ1-2	TGTGCTAGTGGTTTCCGGCCTACCCCAATAGTCAACTATGGCTACACCTTC	CASGFRPTPIVNYGYTF
TRBV3-1/TRBV3-2	.	.	TRBJ2-1	TGTGCCAGCAGCCAAGAAAGGGGGGGGCGGTCCCGACAATACAATGAGCAGTTCTTC	CASSQERGGRSRQYNEQFF
TRBV6-6	.	.	TRBJ1-2	TGTGCCAGCAGTTACGCCACAGAAAATAACTATGGCTACACCTTC	CASSYATENNYGYTF
TRBV14	.	.	TRBJ1-2	TGTGCCAGCAGCCAGGGGAGAAGAGGGGGCTACACCTTC	CASSQGRRGGYTF
TRBV28	.	.	TRBJ1-2	TGTGCCAGCAGTGGATTAGGGACACCTAATAACTATGGCTACACCTTC	CASSGLGTPNNYGYTF
TRBV5-6	.	.	TRBJ2-2	TGTGCCAGCAGCTGGGGGGCCCACACCGGGGAGCTGTTTTTT	CASSWGAHTGELFF
TRBV11-2	.	.	TRBJ2-7	TGTGCCAGCAGCTTAGGCCCGGGCCTGCACGAGCAGTACTTC	CASSLGPGLHEQYF
TRBV5-1	TRBD1	.	TRBJ1-4	TGCGCCAGCAGCGGCGGACAGGGGGTACGGCATGAAAAACTGTTTTTT	CASSGGQGVRHEKLFF
TRBV3-1/TRBV3-2	TRBD2	.	TRBJ2-7	TGTGCCAGCAGCCCGAGACTAGCGGACTACGAAGGGCAGTACTTC	CASSPRLADYEGQYF
TRBV14	.	.	TRBJ1-3	TGTGCCAGCAGCCAAGAAAGGGGACTTAACTCTGGAAACACCATATATTTT	CASSQERGLNSGNTIYF
TRBV25-1	.	.	TRBJ2-1	TGTGCCAGCAGTGAAGGTCGGTACAATGAGCAGTTCTTC	CASSEGRYNEQFF
TRBV7-8	.	.	TRBJ1-1	TGTGCCAGCAGCCGGGGCAGAGGAGGTGAAGCTTTCTTT	CASSRGRGGEAFF
TRBV11-2	.	.	TRBJ2-3	TGTGCCAGCAGGAGTGATACGCAGTATTTT	CASRSDTQYF
TRBV29-1	.	.	TRBJ1-1	TGCAGCGGCCGACCAAGCCTCAACACTGAAGCTTTCTTT	CSGRPSLNTEAFF
TRBV30	.	.	TRBJ1-3	TGTGCCTGGAGTGTGAGCTCTGGAAACACCATATATTTT	CAWSVSSGNTIYF
TRBV5-1	TRBD1	once	TRBJ2-7	TGCGCCAGCAGCCGACTTGGGACAGGGAATAGCGAGCAGTACTTC	CASSRLGTGNSEQYF
TRBV3-1/TRBV3-2	.	.	TRBJ2-3	TGTGCCAGCAGCCCGGGACTTGCAGATACGCAGTATTTT	CASSPGLADTQYF
TRBV3-1/TRBV3-2	.	.	TRBJ1-5	TGTGCCAGCAGCCAAGACCGTTTGCCCCAGCATTTT	CASSQDRLPQHF
TRBV15	.	.	TRBJ1-4	TGTGCCACCAGCAGCGCCCCGGGAGGGAGCCCCATGGGTGAAAAACTGTTTTTT	CATSSAPGGSPMGEKLFF
TRBV3-1/TRBV3-2	.	.	TRBJ1-6	TGTGCCAGCAGCCTCGGGACGAGAGATTCACCCCTCCACTTT	CASSLGTRDSPLHF
TRBV2	TRBD1	.	TRBJ1-5	TGTGCCAGCAGCGTAGACAGGGAGCAGCCCCAGCATTTT	CASSVDREQPQHF
TRBV7-8	.	.	TRBJ1-1	TGTGCCAGCAGCTTTTGGGGAGAAAACACTGAAGCTTTCTTT	CASSFWGENTEAFF
TRBV27	.	.	TRBJ1-5	TGTGCCAGCAGACCCGCGGGTAGGGGAGCTAGGCCCCAGCATTTT	CASRPAGRGARPQHF
TRBV7-6	TRBD1	.	TRBJ1-4	TGTGCCAGCAGCATAACAACCGGGACAGGGTTCGTTGGGGGAAATGAAAAACTGTTTTTT	CASSITTGTGFVGGNEKLFF
TRBV6-5	.	.	TRBJ2-7	TGTGCCAGCAGCCGGAATGAGGTACGGGGCTACGAGCAGTACTTC	CASSRNEVRGYEQYF
TRBV6-4	.	.	TRBJ1-6	TGTGCCAGCAGTGACTCCCCAGGGATAAATTCACCCCTCCACTTT	CASSDSPGINSPLHF
TRBV27	TRBD1	.	TRBJ1-2	TGTGCCAGCAGAGCCTCCGGGACAGGCTCATATGGCTACACCTTC	CASRASGTGSYGYTF